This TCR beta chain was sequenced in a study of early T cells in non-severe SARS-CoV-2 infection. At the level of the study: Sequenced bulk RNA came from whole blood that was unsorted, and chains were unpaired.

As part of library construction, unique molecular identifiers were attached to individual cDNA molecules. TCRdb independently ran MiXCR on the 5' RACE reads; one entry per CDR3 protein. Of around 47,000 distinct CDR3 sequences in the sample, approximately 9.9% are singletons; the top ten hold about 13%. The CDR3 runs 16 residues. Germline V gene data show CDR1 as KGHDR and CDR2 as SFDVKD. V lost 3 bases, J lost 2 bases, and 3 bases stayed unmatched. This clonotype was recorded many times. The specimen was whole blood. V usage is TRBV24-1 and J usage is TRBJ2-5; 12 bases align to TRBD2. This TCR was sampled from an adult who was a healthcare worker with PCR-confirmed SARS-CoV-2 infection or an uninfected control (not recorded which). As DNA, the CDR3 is TGTGCCACCAGTGATAGAGGACTAGCGGGACAAGAGACCCAGTACTTC. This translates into CATSDRGLAGQETQYF.